A selection of T cell receptor beta chains follows, all from one sample in a study of T-cell reconstitution after alpha-beta-depleted transplantation in children. MiXCR, applied by TCRdb to the PCR reads, yields one record per CDR3 protein. The table lists more than 90,000 distinct CDR3 sequences, roughly 8.8% of them singletons. The sample was PBMCs from the stem cell graft donor, taken from the stem cell graft. The receptors were sampled from a human donor who donated a stem cell graft to a child with congenital amegakaryocytic thrombocytopenia. Both conserved end residues are part of each CDR3. The D gene is left open where the match is weak. The size of a clone is reported for some rows only, either as once, few or many, or as a class for expanded clones.

CDR3nt	CDR3aa	d_gene	j_gene	v_gene	abundance
TGTGCCAGCAGCTTAGCGGGGGCGAGCGGGGCCTACGAGCAGTACTTC	CASSLAGASGAYEQYF	.	TRBJ2-7	TRBV7-2	many
TGCGCCAGCAGCTTGGAGTCGGTTAACTATGGCTACACCTTC	CASSLESVNYGYTF	.	TRBJ1-2	TRBV5-1	many
TGTGCCAGCTCGACTAGCGGGATAACAGATACGCAGTATTTT	CASSTSGITDTQYF	TRBD2	TRBJ2-3	TRBV12-3/TRBV12-4	many
TGCAGTGCTAGACTAGCGGGCACAGATACGCAGTATTTT	CSARLAGTDTQYF	TRBD2	TRBJ2-3	TRBV20-1	many
TGTGCCGTCTCCTCTCGGGACATTCTTTACGAGCAGTACTTC	CAVSSRDILYEQYF	.	TRBJ2-7	TRBV10-3	many
TGCGCCAGCAGCTCCCAGGGGATCGAGAACACTGAAGCTTTCTTT	CASSSQGIENTEAFF	.	TRBJ1-1	TRBV5-1	many
TGCGCCAGCAGCCCTCCATCTAGCGCAGATACGCAGTATTTT	CASSPPSSADTQYF	.	TRBJ2-3	TRBV5-1	many
TGTGCCAGCAGCCCCGGGGATGGCTACACCTTC	CASSPGDGYTF	.	TRBJ1-2	TRBV7-8	many
TGCGCCAGCAGCGCCCTGCCAGCTAGCTCTGGGGCCAACGTCCTGACTTTC	CASSALPASSGANVLTF	.	TRBJ2-6	TRBV5-1	few
TGCAGCGCCCTGGACGGGGATGAAGCTTTCTTT	CSALDGDEAFF	.	TRBJ1-1	TRBV29-1	.
TGTGCCAGCAGCGTAGTCCAACAGGGTGGGGAGCAGTACTTC	CASSVVQQGGEQYF	.	TRBJ2-7	TRBV9	many
TGTGCCAGCAGCCCGCATCGCTCCAGGGGGCTGCGGGAAAAACTGTTTTTT	CASSPHRSRGLREKLFF	TRBD1	TRBJ1-4	TRBV7-9	many
TGCGCCAGCAGCTTGGGCGGGCACTCGAACACCGGGGAGCTGTTTTTT	CASSLGGHSNTGELFF	.	TRBJ2-2	TRBV5-1	many
TGTGCCAGCAGACAGGGGGCTGAGCAGTTCTTC	CASRQGAEQFF	TRBD1	TRBJ2-1	TRBV7-9	many
TGTGCCAGCAGCCCCCGGGCAGCTGAGGGGGAGACCCAGTACTTC	CASSPRAAEGETQYF	.	TRBJ2-5	TRBV3-1	many
TGTGCCAGCTCACAAGGACAGGAAGATACGCAGTATTTT	CASSQGQEDTQYF	TRBD1	TRBJ2-3	TRBV18	many
TGTGCCAGCAGATTCCCCGGGGCTAGAGATGGCTACACCTTC	CASRFPGARDGYTF	.	TRBJ1-2	TRBV28	many
TGTGCCAGCAGTTTAGTGGGAAGTCCTTTCTTC	CASSLVGSPFF	.	TRBJ2-1	TRBV28	many
TGTGCCAGCAGCCCAGGGCTCCTCTCAGATACGCAGTATTTT	CASSPGLLSDTQYF	.	TRBJ2-3	TRBV7-9	.
TGCAGTGCTAGAACACTAGGGGCAGATACGCAGTATTTT	CSARTLGADTQYF	.	TRBJ2-3	TRBV20-1	many
TGTGCCAGCAGCCAAGATAGTCTAGCGGCGGTTAGCACAGATACGCAGTATTTT	CASSQDSLAAVSTDTQYF	TRBD2	TRBJ2-3	TRBV4-2	many
TGCGCCAGCAGCCGCGGGACAGGAACCGATCAGCCCCAGCATTTT	CASSRGTGTDQPQHF	TRBD1	TRBJ1-5	TRBV5-1	many
TGTGCCATCAGTGAATCACAGGGAAGCACGGCCTACGAGCAGTACTTC	CAISESQGSTAYEQYF	.	TRBJ2-7	TRBV10-3	many